A single sample is the source of the 29 T cell receptor beta chains below, sequenced in a study of spatial heterogeneity in lung cancer (dated by TCRdb to between 2018 and 2021). Library construction relied on 5' RACE. The listed sequencing device is NextSeq 500. TCRdb redid the processing of the public reads, applying fastp at Q25 and MiXCR, and retained in-frame beta chains. Each CDR3 protein gets just one entry, which takes the most common genes and DNA from the rows behind it. This sample gives over 10,000 distinct CDR3 sequences in total; approximately 5% of them show up just once. Around a third of the sample is in the top ten clones. The sample's time point, from its label and the paper: sample taken at primary tumor resection. For TCR sequencing, whole RNA was extracted from tumor and nontumor lung tissue, or from cryopreserved PBMC samples, and no cell sorting was done. Sample: lung tumor tissue, taken at surgery. These TCRs come from a human donor with early-stage non-small cell lung cancer.

This clonotype was observed many times. This beta chain lies outside the target of a library built for alpha chains; its clone size means little. In nucleotides, the CDR3 is TGTGCCAGCAGCCAGGGGCCCGGGACCGGGGAGCTGTTTTTT. This translates into CASSQGPGTGELFF. The rearrangement links TRBV7-3 to TRBJ2-2, with D maybe TRBD1 (6 bases). Germline values: CDR1 SGHTA, CDR2 FQGTGA. V lost 5 bases and J lost 5, with 12 bases in between. CDR3 length: 14 residues.

This clonotype was observed many times. The library was built for alpha chains, so this beta chain is an off-target read and its size means little. The chain combines TRBV10-3 with TRBJ1-1; D might be TRBD1 (6 bases). There are 15 residues in the CDR3. Trimming pared 6 bases from V and 0 bases from J, leaving 14 bases between. Germline values: CDR1 ENHRY, CDR2 SYGVKD. This chain's CDR3 is CAIRVNRAMNTEAFF. CDR3 sequence (DNA): TGTGCCATCAGGGTAAACAGGGCTATGAACACTGAAGCTTTCTTT.

The sample holds many counts of this clonotype. This beta chain was picked up by a library intended for alpha chains and is off target, so its count carries little meaning. The genes are TRBV20-1 and TRBJ1-4; no clear D. From germline, CDR1 is DFQATT and CDR2 SNEGSKA (reference sequence). The CDR3 totals 16 residues. Between the trimmed V and J ends, which lost 6 bases and 8 bases, there was a span of 25 bases. DNA for the CDR3: TGCAGTGCCCAGGTTCCGGGGAGGGTCTTCCCAGAAAAACTGTTTTTT. Amino acid sequence: CSAQVPGRVFPEKLFF.

This clonotype was seen repeatedly, ten times or more. A clone one base away is much larger, so this may be a read error. This beta chain appears as a stray read in a library generated for alpha chains; its size is not informative. This chain joins TRBV12-3 or TRBV12-4 and TRBJ2-5; weak D call: TRBD2 (6 bases). The CDR3 has 14 amino acids. CDR3 nucleotides: TGTGCCAGCAGTCACCTAGCGAAACAAGAGACCCGGTACTTC. This codes for CASSHLAKQETRYF.

This clonotype was recorded at least ten times. In a library made to pick up alpha chains, this beta chain is a stray read with a size that means little. V gene TRBV10-3 combines with J gene TRBJ1-5; perhaps TRBD1 as D (5 bases). Germline V gives CDR1 ENHRY, CDR2 SYGVKD. V was clipped by 6 bases and J by 4 bases, with 13 bases between them. This CDR3 has 14 amino acids. The CDR3 is CAISEGIMNQPQHF. The CDR3 coding sequence is TGTGCCATCAGCGAGGGGATAATGAATCAGCCCCAGCATTTT.

The sample holds many counts of this clonotype. In a library made to pick up alpha chains, this beta chain is a stray read with a size that means little. This chain connects TRBV7-8 to TRBJ2-7; 13 nucleotides line up with TRBD2. CDR3 size: 15 residues. Germline CDR1 reads SGHVS; CDR2 reads FQNEAQ. In DNA, the CDR3 is TGTGCCAGCAGCTGGACTAGCGGGAGCTCCCACGAGCAGTACGTC. This codes for CASSWTSGSSHEQYV.

This clonotype came up many times. This beta chain turned up in a library designed for alpha chains; as an off-target read, its abundance says little. The chain couples TRBV4-3 to TRBJ2-6; D gene ambiguous. The V gene's germline CDR1 is LGHNA and CDR2 YSLEER. The CDR3 sequence is 16 residues long. Trimming pared 6 bases from V and 0 bases from J, leaving 12 bases between. CDR3: CASSLGVYSGANVLTF. The CDR3 DNA reads as TGCGCCAGCAGTCTAGGAGTCTACTCTGGGGCCAACGTCCTGACTTTC.

This clonotype was counted ten times or more. Since the library was made to target alpha chains, this beta chain is a stray read and its abundance is not meaningful. For the CDR3, the DNA is TGTGCCAGCAGCCTGATCGGGACAGTCCCTGGCTACACCTTC. Amino acids: CASSLIGTVPGYTF. The chain employs TRBV9 and TRBJ1-2; 7 nucleotides align to TRBD1. Trimming removed 4 bases from V and 7 bases from J; junction bases left unmatched: 10. This CDR3 spans 14 amino acids. Germline V gene lookup returns CDR1 SGDLS and CDR2 YYNGEE.

This clonotype was observed at least ten times. A library made for alpha chains picked up this beta chain off target, so its size means little. This sequence joins TRBV28 and TRBJ2-4; 7 nucleotides agree with TRBD2. Trimming took 5 bases from V and 3 from J; bases not matched to a gene: 7. The CDR3 consists of 15 residues. From germline, CDR1 is MDHEN and CDR2 SYDVKM. The CDR3 here is CASSQQRGYKNIQYF. The CDR3 DNA reads TGTGCCAGCAGTCAACAGCGGGGTTACAAAAACATTCAGTACTTC. Using reference TRBV28 and TRBJ2-4 for the parts outside the CDR3, the full variable domain is DVKVTQSSRYLVKRTGEKVFLECVQDMDHENMFWYRQDPGLGLRLIYFSYDVKMKEKGDIPEGYSVSREKKERFSLILESASTNQTSMYLCASSQQRGYKNIQYFGAGTRLSVL.

This clonotype has a count of ten or more. This beta chain appears as a stray read in a library generated for alpha chains; its size is not informative. This rearrangement joins TRBV5-1 to TRBJ1-1; possibly TRBD1 for D (5 bases). Germline lookup yields CDR1 SGHRS and CDR2 YFSETQ. V was shortened by 4 bases and J by 6 bases, with 22 bases between the two germline ends. This CDR3 has 16 amino acids. For the CDR3, the DNA is TGCGCCAGCAGCGCTGCCGGGACCTCCATTCTGGCTGAAGCTTTCTTT. This sequence encodes CASSAAGTSILAEAFF.

Ten or more counts support this clonotype. The library was prepared for alpha chains; this beta chain is a stray read, so its frequency means little. V gene TRBV5-1 combines with J gene TRBJ2-1; possible D gene TRBD1, 6 bases. This CDR3 has 14 residues. The germline V and J ends were trimmed by 3 bases and 5 bases, with 12 bases remaining between them. Germline CDR1 is SGHRS and CDR2 is YFSETQ. The CDR3: CASSYGTPNNEQFF. CDR3 nucleotide sequence: TGCGCCAGCAGCTACGGGACACCAAACAATGAGCAGTTCTTC.

This clonotype was seen a handful of times. This beta chain is off target for a library built for alpha chains, so its abundance means little. The V call is TRBV14, the J call TRBJ1-1; D possibly corresponds to TRBD1 (5 bases). The ends were cut back, 1 base at V and 0 bases at J, with 12 bases in the middle. The germline V gene encodes CDR1 SGHDN and CDR2 FVKESK. This CDR3 contains 16 residues. The DNA of the CDR3 is TGTGCCAGCAGCCAAGCGGGGCACCTACTGAACACTGAAGCTTTCTTT. This encodes CASSQAGHLLNTEAFF.

This clonotype was detected ten times or more. The library was built for alpha chains, so this beta chain is an off-target read and its size means little. The rearrangement joins TRBV5-1 to TRBJ1-5; D is unresolved. The germline V gene has CDR1 SGHRS and CDR2 YFSETQ. The germline V and J ends were trimmed by 0 bases and 2 bases, with 9 bases remaining between them. This CDR3 has 15 amino acids. CDR3 sequence (DNA): TGCGCCAGCAGCTTGGGGGTAGTCGGCAATCAGCCCCAGCATTTT. Translating gives CASSLGVVGNQPQHF.

This clonotype was picked up many times. This beta chain is an off-target read within a library intended for alpha chains, so its frequency means little. The V call is TRBV11-2, the J call TRBJ1-2; 7 bases agree with TRBD1. This CDR3 has 13 residues. Trimming cost V 3 bases and J 7 bases; bases outside gene matches: 5. CDR1 and CDR2 (germline): SGHAT, FQNNGV. The CDR3 reads CASSFAGGLGYTF. In DNA, the CDR3 is TGTGCCAGCAGCTTTGCAGGGGGACTTGGCTACACCTTC.

Ten or more counts support this clonotype. Because this beta chain is a stray read in a library intended to capture alpha chains, its abundance should not be given much weight. The chain has TRBV6-5 and TRBJ2-1; 7 positions agree with TRBD2. This CDR3 has 13 amino acids. Losses at the gene ends were 5 bases for V and 10 bases for J; bases not matched to a gene: 8. Germline V gene sequence: CDR1 MNHEY, CDR2 SVGAGI. The CDR3 region is CASSLTRLAEQFF. The DNA for the CDR3 is TGTGCCAGCAGTCTCACAAGACTAGCCGAGCAGTTCTTC.

Regarding this clonotype: This beta chain appears as a stray read in a library generated for alpha chains; its size is not informative. The chain is built from TRBV5-6 and TRBJ1-1, with 7 bases fitting TRBD1. The CDR3 spans 15 residues. V shed 4 bases and J 4 bases; nucleotides not matched to a gene: 10. Germline V gene sequence: CDR1 SGHDT, CDR2 YYEEEE. This CDR3 reads CASSGDRDGSTEAFF. The CDR3 DNA reads TGTGCCAGCAGCGGTGACAGGGACGGGAGCACTGAAGCTTTCTTT.

Notes on this clonotype: A read error may explain this, as a much larger clone is one base away. A library made for alpha chains picked up this beta chain off target, so its size means little. V and J are TRBV5-1 and TRBJ1-1, with D hard to call. Looked up from germline, CDR1 is SGHRS and CDR2 is YFSETQ. This CDR3 is 14 amino acids long. The CDR3 protein is CVSSLMDSNTEAFF. CDR3 nucleotide sequence: TGCGTCAGCAGCTTGATGGACTCAAACACTGAAGCTTTCTTT.

Worth noting for this clonotype: A read error may be the cause here, since a much bigger clone is one base away. This beta chain is off target for a library built for alpha chains, so its abundance means little. The J gene is TRBJ1-1, the V gene TRBV4-3, with D uncertain. Germline V gives CDR1 LGHNA, CDR2 YSLEER. This CDR3 spans 13 amino acids. DNA for the CDR3: TGCGCCGGCAGCCATGCATGGGGCACTGAAGCTTTCTTT. This codes for CAGSHAWGTEAFF.

This clonotype was seen at least ten times. A library made for alpha chains picked up this beta chain off target, so its size means little. The chain is built from TRBV7-2 and TRBJ2-7; unclear D gene. V lost 5 bases, J lost 5 bases, and 13 bases lay in between. CDR3 size: 13 residues. The germline V gene has CDR1 SGHTA and CDR2 FQGNSA. Written as DNA, the CDR3 is TGTGCCAGCAGCACGCAAACGGGCGACGAGCAGTACTTC. Its protein product is CASSTQTGDEQYF.

Ten or more counts support this clonotype. This beta chain is an unintended read in a library built for alpha chains; its size means little. V and J are TRBV20-1 and TRBJ2-2, with TRBD1 identical over 8 bases. The CDR3 has 15 residues. The V gene's germline CDR1 is DFQATT and CDR2 SNEGSKA (reference sequence). With V trimmed by 5 bases and J by 1 base, 6 bases remained unmatched. In DNA, the CDR3 is TGCAGTGCTTTCAAACAGGGGGGGAACACCGGGGAGCTGTTTTTT. Translated: CSAFKQGGNTGELFF.

This clonotype was counted many times. This beta chain is off target for a library built for alpha chains, so its abundance means little. The V call is TRBV3-1, the J call TRBJ2-1; 8 bases match TRBD1. Germline trimming cut 0 bases from V and 4 bases from J; bases unmatched to any gene: 2. The germline gives CDR1 LGHDT, CDR2 YNNKEL (reference sequence). This CDR3 is built from 15 residues. The CDR3 bases are TGTGCCAGCAGCCAAGAAGACAGGGGATACAATGAGCAGTTCTTC. It is translated as CASSQEDRGYNEQFF.

The sample holds many counts of this clonotype. This beta chain represents an off-target read in a library built for alpha chains; its size is of limited meaning. The CDR3 bases are TGTGCCAGCGAAAGGGTGGAATCTGGAAACACCATATATTTT. Translation: CASERVESGNTIYF. The rearrangement uses TRBV7-9 and TRBJ1-3; D remains unclear. Germline V gene sequence: CDR1 SEHNR, CDR2 FQNEAQ (reference sequence). The CDR3 totals 14 residues. The ends were cut back, 8 bases at V and 1 base at J, with 12 bases in the middle.

Many counts were recorded for this clonotype. This beta chain is an off-target read within a library intended for alpha chains, so its frequency means little. The gene calls are TRBV29-1 and TRBJ2-2, with TRBD1 as a possible D gene (6 bases). In germline, CDR1 is SQVTM, CDR2 ANQGSEA. This CDR3 region has 14 residues. V lost 2 bases and J lost 5, with 12 bases in between. The CDR3 coding sequence is TGCAGCGTTGAATTGGGCAGGGGAACCGGGGAGCTGTTTTTT. Residues: CSVELGRGTGELFF.

This clonotype came up many times. As an off-target read in a library built for alpha chains, this beta chain has a frequency of little significance. The chain joins TRBV27 to TRBJ2-7; D remains ambiguous. Per the germline V gene, CDR1 is MNHEY and CDR2 is SMNVEV (reference sequence). V was pared by 6 bases and J by 3 bases, with 15 bases between. The CDR3 totals 14 residues. DNA for the CDR3: TGTGCCAGCAGCCGAAAGGGTAGAGACTACGAGCAGTACTTC. Residues: CASSRKGRDYEQYF.

To note about this clonotype: Within a library made for alpha chains, this beta chain is off target, and its count is uninformative. The V gene is TRBV12-3 or TRBV12-4, the J gene TRBJ1-1; D is ambiguous. Trimming removed 2 bases from V and 5 bases from J, with 6 bases in between. The CDR3 runs to 12 residues. In nucleotides, the CDR3 is TGTGCCAGCAGTTTATGGAGGACTGAAGCTTTCTTT. Translation: CASSLWRTEAFF.

This clonotype was detected only a few times. Found in a library prepared for alpha chains, this beta chain is an off-target read, and its abundance has little meaning. The J gene is TRBJ1-2, the V gene TRBV7-2; 10 positions agree with TRBD1. Germline trimming cut 4 bases from V and 3 bases from J; bases unmatched to any gene: 5. The CDR3 has 15 residues. CDR1 and CDR2 (germline): SGHTA, FQGNSA. Written as DNA, the CDR3 is TGTGCCAGCAGCTCCCGACAGGGGGCCCACTATGGCTACACCTTC. Translated, it gives CASSSRQGAHYGYTF.

In its sample, this clonotype was seen many times. The library was built for alpha chains, so this beta chain is an off-target read and its size means little. The V gene is TRBV7-2, the J gene TRBJ1-5, with 10 bases matching TRBD1. The germline CDR1 and CDR2 sequences are SGHTA and FQGNSA. After removal of 4 bases from V and 4 bases from J, the junction contained 7 bases not matched to a gene. The length of the CDR3 is 16 residues. CDR3 DNA: TGTGCCAGCAGCTCCCAGGACAGGGGGATTAATCAGCCCCAGCATTTT. It codes for CASSSQDRGINQPQHF. The variable domain in full, with the rest retrieved from reference TRBV7-2 and TRBJ1-5, is GAGVSQSPSNKVTEKGKDVELRCDPISGHTALYWYRQSLGQGLEFLIYFQGNSAPDKSGLPSDRFSAERTGGSVSTLTIQRTQQEDSAVYLCASSSQDRGINQPQHFGDGTRLSIL.

This clonotype was seen repeatedly, ten times or more. This beta chain is a stray read from a library made for alpha chains; its abundance is not meaningful. The rearrangement joins TRBV12-3 or TRBV12-4 to TRBJ1-5; D possibly corresponds to TRBD1 (5 bases). The V end was cut by 7 bases, the J end by 3 bases, with 16 bases between. This CDR3 spans 15 amino acids. CDR3: CASTPNGAPNQPQHF. For the CDR3, the DNA is TGTGCCAGCACCCCGAACGGGGCCCCCAATCAGCCCCAGCATTTT.

This clonotype was seen ten or more times. For a library built for alpha chains, this beta chain is a stray read; little rests on its size. The chain has TRBV5-6 and TRBJ2-1; TRBD2 matches 12 bases. The CDR3 extends over 18 amino acids. The V and J ends lost 4 bases and 1 base, in that order; junction bases with no gene match: 9. From germline, CDR1 is SGHDT and CDR2 YYEEEE. CDR3 protein: CASSPSLAGGRSYNEQFF. For the CDR3, the DNA is TGTGCCAGCAGCCCCTCTCTAGCGGGAGGGCGATCCTACAATGAGCAGTTCTTC.